A single sample gave rise to the 5 T cell receptor beta chains below, sequenced in a study of PD-1 blockade in mismatch repair-deficient tumors. Sequenced by immunoSEQ multiplex PCR; TCRdb stores in-frame clones only, minus some. The sample holds some 130,000 clones, about 88% seen once. The sample consisted of peripheral blood, taken almost 74 weeks after starting pembrolizumab. The receptors derive from an adult with mismatch repair-deficient cancer.

The J gene is TRBJ2-1, the V gene TRBV7-9, with D tentatively TRBD2 (5 bases). The CDR3 consists of 16 residues. V lost 1 base to trimming and J lost 3 bases, with 13 bases between them. Germline lookup yields CDR1 SEHNR and CDR2 FQNEAQ (reference sequence). The chain's CDR3 is CASSLVGGHDYNEQFF. CDR3 DNA sequence: TGTGCCAGCAGCTTAGTGGGCGGGCACGACTACAATGAGCAGTTCTTC.

The chain links TRBV29-1 to TRBJ2-7; D perhaps matches TRBD1 (6 bases). The CDR3 is 16 residues long. The germline gives CDR1 SQVTM, CDR2 ANQGSEA. Trimming removed 1 base from V and 2 bases from J, with 18 bases in between. The CDR3 spells CSVEGIDRHNPYEQYF. The CDR3 region has the DNA TGCAGCGTTGAAGGGATTGACAGGCACAACCCCTACGAGCAGTACTTC.

The table lists this clone with a count of one. The chain combines TRBV4-1 with TRBJ1-1; tentatively, D is TRBD1 (6 bases). The CDR3 is made up of 15 amino acids. The V end was cut by 0 bases, the J end by 4 bases, with 12 bases between. Germline V gives CDR1 MGHRA, CDR2 YSYEKL. The CDR3 is CASSQDPGASTEAFF. CDR3 DNA: TGCGCCAGCAGCCAAGACCCGGGGGCGAGCACTGAAGCTTTCTTT.

This rearrangement joins TRBV7-9 to TRBJ2-1; TRBD2 might be the D (5 bases). The CDR3 is 13 amino acids. Trimming stripped 2 bases from V and 15 bases from J, with 17 bases between. Germline lookup yields CDR1 SEHNR and CDR2 FQNEAQ (reference sequence). The CDR3 sequence is CASSLSPGAGGFF. The CDR3, as DNA: TGTGCCAGCAGCTTAAGTCCAGGTGCTGGAGGGTTCTTC.

This clone was found a few times. The chain has TRBV5-4 and TRBJ2-5, with D tentatively TRBD1 (5 bases). Trimming took off 4 bases at V and 1 base at J, with 11 bases between the two ends. There are 14 residues in the CDR3. CDR1 and CDR2 (germline): SGHNT, YYREEE (reference sequence). CDR3 protein: CASSHTTAQETQYF. Written as DNA, the CDR3 is TGTGCCAGCAGCCACACGACAGCCCAAGAGACCCAGTACTTC.